Below are 14 T cell receptor beta chains sequenced from a single sample in a study of Ad26.COV2.S vaccination and SARS-CoV-2 variants. Method: immunoSEQ multiplex PCR; TCRdb's copy keeps in-frame clones and lacks some. The profile covers about 180,000 clones, with approximately 88% appearing a single time and more than 4.5% taken by the ten largest. The sample was peripheral blood, taken after recovery from COVID-19. The source of these receptors is a human donor who had recovered from COVID-19.

J is TRBJ1-6 and V is TRBV11-1; D unresolved. CDR3 length equals 14 residues. V was cut by 2 bases and J by 3 bases, with 5 bases left in between. Germline V lookup: CDR1 SGHAT, CDR2 FQDESV (reference sequence). CDR3 nucleotide sequence: TGTGCCAGCAGCTTAACGGACTATAATTCACCCCTCCACTTT. This codes for CASSLTDYNSPLHF.

The chain employs TRBV28 and TRBJ2-2; unclear D gene. The CDR3 extends over 13 amino acids. V lost 2 bases and J 4 bases, leaving 5 bases between the germline ends. Per germline, CDR1 MDHEN and CDR2 SYDVKM. CDR3 DNA sequence: TGTGCCAGCAGTTTAGTTTCCACCGGGGAGCTGTTTTTT. Encoded protein: CASSLVSTGELFF.

The CDR3 DNA reads TGTGCCAGCAGTTACAAGCCGGGGGGCGGTCAGCCCCAGCATTTT. Translated: CASSYKPGGGQPQHF. This chain uses TRBV6-5 with TRBJ1-5, with a weak D call TRBD1 (6 bases). CDR3 length: 15 residues. Germline V CDR1 and CDR2: MNHEY, SVGAGI. V was trimmed by 2 bases and J by 6 bases, leaving 14 bases between them.

The rearrangement links TRBV6-6 to TRBJ1-2, with D possibly TRBD1 on 6 matching bases. Per germline, CDR1 MNHNY and CDR2 SVGAGI (reference sequence). This CDR3 comprises 13 residues. Trimming removed 5 bases from V and 5 bases from J, with 12 bases in between. The CDR3 DNA follows: TGTGCCAGCAGTCTCGGACAGAAATATGGCTACACCTTC. Protein sequence: CASSLGQKYGYTF.

CDR3 residues: CASSLQGSTEAFF. The CDR3 DNA is TGTGCCAGCAGCTTACAGGGGAGTACTGAAGCTTTCTTT. V usage is TRBV3-1 (or the pseudogene TRBV3-2) and J usage is TRBJ1-1, with TRBD1 matching 7 bases. With V trimmed by 5 bases and J by 5 bases, 5 bases remained unmatched. The CDR3 is made up of 13 amino acids. The germline CDR1 and CDR2 sequences are LGHDT and YNNKEL (reference sequence).

J is TRBJ2-7 and V is TRBV5-4; 8 nucleotides agree with TRBD2. CDR1 is SGHNT, CDR2 YYREEE, per germline (reference sequence). Trimming removed 7 bases from V and 1 base from J; junction bases left unmatched: 13. The CDR3 extends over 16 amino acids. CDR3 in amino acids: CASAPPRASGSYEQYF. The DNA of the CDR3 is TGTGCCAGCGCCCCGCCAAGGGCTAGCGGGTCCTACGAGCAGTACTTC.

The V and J genes are TRBV19 and TRBJ1-4, with D unclear. V was pared by 7 bases and J by 8 bases, with 17 bases between. Germline CDR1 reads LNHDA; CDR2 reads SQIVND (reference sequence). The CDR3 length is 14 residues. CDR3 amino acids: CASTTPRGKEKLFF. In DNA, the CDR3 is TGTGCCAGTACCACCCCCCGGGGTAAAGAAAAACTGTTTTTT.

The chain has TRBV7-3 and TRBJ2-7, with 9 bases aligning to TRBD2. With V trimmed by 5 bases and J by 3 bases, 8 bases remained unmatched. The CDR3 loop spans 15 amino acids. Germline assignment: CDR1 SGHTA and CDR2 FQGTGA. The CDR3 DNA reads as TGTGCCAGCAGCCTATTAGCGGGAGTGGGCTACGAGCAGTACTTC. This encodes CASSLLAGVGYEQYF.

The J gene is TRBJ2-2, the V gene TRBV5-1; 8 bases fit TRBD1. With 5 bases clipped from V and 1 base from J, the junction kept 4 bases outside the gene matches. Germline V CDR1 and CDR2: SGHRS, YFSETQ. The CDR3 has 15 residues. CDR3: CASRAGTGNTGELFF. The CDR3 DNA reads TGCGCCAGCAGAGCCGGGACAGGGAACACCGGGGAGCTGTTTTTT.

The gene calls are TRBV6-5 and TRBJ1-1; possibly TRBD1 for D (5 bases). In germline, CDR1 is MNHEY, CDR2 SVGAGI. V gave up 5 bases and J gave up 4 bases, with 11 bases separating them. The CDR3 covers 13 residues. CDR3 DNA: TGTGCCAGCAGTCCCCCGGGGCGCACTGAAGCTTTCTTT. Translation gives CASSPPGRTEAFF.

This sequence joins TRBV27 and TRBJ2-5; possible D gene TRBD2, 5 bases. Trimming pared 8 bases from V and 0 bases from J, leaving 13 bases between. Looked up from germline, CDR1 is MNHEY and CDR2 is SMNVEV (reference sequence). The CDR3 is made up of 14 amino acids. CDR3 sequence reads: CASSSRENQETQYF. The CDR3 bases are TGTGCCAGCTCTTCAAGGGAGAACCAAGAGACCCAGTACTTC.

The rearrangement links TRBV9 to TRBJ2-7, with a weak D call TRBD1 (6 bases). The CDR3 contains 15 residues. Trimming left V 4 bases short and J 0 bases short, with 14 bases between. CDR1 is SGDLS, CDR2 YYNGEE, per germline. This CDR3 reads CASSPYGTHSYEQYF. For the CDR3, the DNA is TGTGCCAGCAGCCCCTACGGGACACACTCCTACGAGCAGTACTTC.

V is TRBV10-1 and J is TRBJ2-7; no firm D call. Germline V gene lookup returns CDR1 WNHNN and CDR2 SYGVQD (reference sequence). V was shortened by 0 bases and J by 2 bases, with 14 bases between the two germline ends. The CDR3 extends over 16 amino acids. The CDR3 sequence: CASSESGSLRAYEQYF. The CDR3 DNA reads TGCGCCAGCAGTGAGTCGGGCAGCTTAAGAGCCTACGAGCAGTACTTC.

This chain joins TRBV29-1 and TRBJ1-6, with 9 positions matching TRBD1. V shed 6 bases, J shed 10 bases, and the junction held 10 bases outside the gene matches. Germline V gives CDR1 SQVTM, CDR2 ANQGSEA. The CDR3 consists of 14 residues. The CDR3 nucleotides read TGCAGCGTCCGTACAGGGGGCGCTTACTCACCCCTCCACTTT. Amino acids: CSVRTGGAYSPLHF. Drawing the rest from reference TRBV29-1 and TRBJ1-6, the complete variable domain is SAVISQKPSRDICQRGTSLTIQCQVDSQVTMMFWYRQQPGQSLTLIATANQGSEATYESGFVIDKFPISRPNLTFSTLTVSNMSPEDSSIYLCSVRTGGAYSPLHFGNGTRLTVT.